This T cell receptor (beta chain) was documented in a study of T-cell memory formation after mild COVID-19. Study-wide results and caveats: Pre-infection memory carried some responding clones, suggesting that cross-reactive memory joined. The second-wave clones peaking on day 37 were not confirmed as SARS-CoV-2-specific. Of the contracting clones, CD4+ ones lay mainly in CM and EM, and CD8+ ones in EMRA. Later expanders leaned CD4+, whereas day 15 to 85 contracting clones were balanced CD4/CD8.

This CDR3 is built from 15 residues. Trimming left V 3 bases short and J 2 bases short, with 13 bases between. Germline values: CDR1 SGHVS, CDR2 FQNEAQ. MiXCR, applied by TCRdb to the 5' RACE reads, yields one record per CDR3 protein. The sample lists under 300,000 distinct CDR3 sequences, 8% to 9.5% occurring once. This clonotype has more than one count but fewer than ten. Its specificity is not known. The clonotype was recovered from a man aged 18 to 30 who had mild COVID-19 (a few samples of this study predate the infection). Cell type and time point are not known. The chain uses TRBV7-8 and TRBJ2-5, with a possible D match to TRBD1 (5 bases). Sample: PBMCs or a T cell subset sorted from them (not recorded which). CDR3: CASSFWVQGQETQYF. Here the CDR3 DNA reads TGTGCCAGCAGCTTTTGGGTCCAGGGACAAGAGACCCAGTACTTC. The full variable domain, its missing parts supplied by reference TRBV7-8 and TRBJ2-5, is GAGVSQSPRYKVAKRGQDVALRCDPISGHVSLFWYQQALGQGPEFLTYFQNEAQLDKSGLPSDRFFAERPEGSVSTLKIQRTQQEDSAVYLCASSFWVQGQETQYFGPGTRLLVL.